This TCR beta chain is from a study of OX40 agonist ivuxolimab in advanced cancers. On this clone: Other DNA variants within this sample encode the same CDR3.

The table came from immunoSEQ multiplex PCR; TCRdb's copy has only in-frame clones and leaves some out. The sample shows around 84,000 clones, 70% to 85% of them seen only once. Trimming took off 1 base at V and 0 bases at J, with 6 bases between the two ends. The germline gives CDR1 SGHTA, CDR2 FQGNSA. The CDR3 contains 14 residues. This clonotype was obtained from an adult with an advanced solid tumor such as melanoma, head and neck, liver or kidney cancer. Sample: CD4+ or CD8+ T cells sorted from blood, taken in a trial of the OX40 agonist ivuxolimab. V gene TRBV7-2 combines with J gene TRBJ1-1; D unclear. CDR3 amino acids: CASSLGQLNTEAFF. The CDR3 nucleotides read TGTGCCAGCAGCTTAGGTCAGTTGAACACTGAAGCTTTCTTT. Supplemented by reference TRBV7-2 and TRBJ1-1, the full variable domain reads GAGVSQSPSNKVTEKGKDVELRCDPISGHTALYWYRQSLGQGLEFLIYFQGNSAPDKSGLPSDRFSAERTGGSVSTLTIQRTQQEDSAVYLCASSLGQLNTEAFFGQGTRLTVV.